Below, one T cell receptor (beta chain) is given with its context. What antigen it recognizes has not been identified. One base away there is no much larger clone; base qualities are not given. The germline V gene (reference sequence) supplies CDR1 SEHNR and CDR2 FQNEAQ. The germline V end is reduced by 6 bases and the J end by 3 bases; junction bases left unmatched: 9. There are 15 amino acids in the CDR3, from cysteine to phenylalanine inclusive. Only the CDR3 region is kept as DNA, spanning 45 bases read in frame from base 1. TCRbeta CDR3 regions were amplified from genomic DNA using the immunoSEQ Assay, a bias-controlled multiplex PCR. The paper's processing steps were these. Within the assay, amplification of reference gene primers was used to estimate how many nucleated cells each sample contained. To quantify the absolute abundance of each unique TCRbeta CDR3 rearrangement, sequence reads were collapsed and filtered. For each sample, productive Simpson clonality was calculated by taking the square root of Simpson's diversity index across productive rearrangements. TCRdb provides this immuneACCESS table in a form limited to in-frame rearrangements. Some clones are lacking; in checked studies, under half of them reflect an unresolved V gene, and why the rest are absent is not known. V, J and clone size were drawn from that table, and D and trimming were deduced from the DNA. Present in this sample are approximately 240,000 clones, 87% of which were seen just once. Clones ranked in the top ten supply 6% to 7% of the sample.

This record belongs to a study of blood T cell repertoires in COVID-19 (dated by TCRdb to 2018 to 2021). Broadly, across the study: Samples from collaborators originated in the United States, Italy and Spain and spanned both the acute and convalescent phases of COVID-19. Nearly every sample came with metadata listing a de-identified subject ID, COVID-19 status, age in years and sex. A freely available public database, intended as a resource for researchers studying the immune response to SARS-CoV-2, is where the repertoires were released. Samples were obtained from the ongoing ImmuneRACE study (first 160 participants) and from 1,200 or so subjects provided by 6 global collaborators. HLA class I and class II types, where available, came from metadata supplied by the sample provider rather than from assay-based typing. The material from the prospective study consisted of cDNA or gDNA derived from T cells, B-cell-depleted T cells, or PBMCs. The dataset comprised deeply sampled blood TCRbeta repertoires from subjects exposed to, actively infected with, or recovered from COVID-19. The research as a whole found: The amount of clinical and demographic metadata varied by source and participant and was provided uncurated.

Enrolling through a virtual design, the prospective study's participants ranged in age from roughly 18 to 90 years and lived across 24 United States geographic areas. In the prospective study, participants were assigned to cohorts based on the clinical history participants reported in a screening survey and a study questionnaire. Mobile phlebotomists in the prospective study collected whole blood, serum and a nasopharyngeal or oropharyngeal swab from every participant. Participants in the prospective study had the option to provide additional blood draws and questionnaires over a 2-month period. Before DNA extraction, prospective study blood samples were shipped either frozen or at room temperature.

This clonotype was obtained from a woman aged 25 to 39 with acute COVID-19. The chain joins TRBV7-9 to TRBJ1-2, and 8 junctional nucleotides match TRBD1. The sequencing input was PBMCs or T cells enriched from blood (not recorded which). Here is the DNA: TGTGCCAGCAGTACCCAGGGGGCCCCCTACTATGGCTACACCTTC. Its coded protein is CASSTQGAPYYGYTF.